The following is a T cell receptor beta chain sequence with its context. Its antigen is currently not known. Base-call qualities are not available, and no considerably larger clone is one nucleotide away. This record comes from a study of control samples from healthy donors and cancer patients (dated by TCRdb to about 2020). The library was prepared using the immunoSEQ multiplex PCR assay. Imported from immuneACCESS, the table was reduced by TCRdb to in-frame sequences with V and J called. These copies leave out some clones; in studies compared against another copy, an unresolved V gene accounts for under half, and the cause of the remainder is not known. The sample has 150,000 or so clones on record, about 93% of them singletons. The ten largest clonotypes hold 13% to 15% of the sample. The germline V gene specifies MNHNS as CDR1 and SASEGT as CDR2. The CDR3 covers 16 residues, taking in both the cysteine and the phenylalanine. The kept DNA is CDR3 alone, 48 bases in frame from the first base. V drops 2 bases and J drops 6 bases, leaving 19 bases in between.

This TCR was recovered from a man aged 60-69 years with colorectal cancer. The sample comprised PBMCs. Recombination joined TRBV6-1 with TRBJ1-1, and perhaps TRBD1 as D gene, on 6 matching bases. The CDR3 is CASSEPRAGASAEAFF. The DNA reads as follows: TGTGCCAGCAGTGAACCCCGAGCAGGGGCTAGCGCTGAAGCTTTCTTT.